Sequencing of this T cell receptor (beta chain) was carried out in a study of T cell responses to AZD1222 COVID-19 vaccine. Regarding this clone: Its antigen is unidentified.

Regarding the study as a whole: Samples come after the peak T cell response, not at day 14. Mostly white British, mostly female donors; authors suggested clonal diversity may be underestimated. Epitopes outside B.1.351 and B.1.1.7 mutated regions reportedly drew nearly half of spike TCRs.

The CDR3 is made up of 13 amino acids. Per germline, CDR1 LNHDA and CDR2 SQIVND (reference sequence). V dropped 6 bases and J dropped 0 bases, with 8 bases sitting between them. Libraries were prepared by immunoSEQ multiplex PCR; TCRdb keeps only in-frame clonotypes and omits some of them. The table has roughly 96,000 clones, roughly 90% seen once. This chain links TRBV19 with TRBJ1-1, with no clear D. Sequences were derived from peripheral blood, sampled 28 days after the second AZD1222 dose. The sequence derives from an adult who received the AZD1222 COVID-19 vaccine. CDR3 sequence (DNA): TGTGCCAGTAGCTCATTTATGAACACTGAAGCTTTCTTT. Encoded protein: CASSSFMNTEAFF.